This TCR beta chain was observed in a study of blood T cell repertoires in COVID-19. J lost 7 bases, V lost 2 bases, and 5 bases had no gene match. From germline, CDR1 is WSHSY and CDR2 SAAADI. This CDR3 region has 15 residues. Some clones are missing from TCRdb's copy, which holds only in-frame ones; the method was immunoSEQ multiplex PCR. The sample shows about 150,000 clones, about 85% of them seen only once. This receptor was taken from a woman aged 55-75 years with COVID-19, enrolled during active disease. V gene TRBV10-2 combines with J gene TRBJ2-1, with 10 bases that match TRBD2. Sequenced material: peripheral blood. The CDR3 nucleotides read TGCGCCAGCAGTGAGAATAGCGGGGGGCATAATGAGCAGTTCTTC. Encoded protein: CASSENSGGHNEQFF.